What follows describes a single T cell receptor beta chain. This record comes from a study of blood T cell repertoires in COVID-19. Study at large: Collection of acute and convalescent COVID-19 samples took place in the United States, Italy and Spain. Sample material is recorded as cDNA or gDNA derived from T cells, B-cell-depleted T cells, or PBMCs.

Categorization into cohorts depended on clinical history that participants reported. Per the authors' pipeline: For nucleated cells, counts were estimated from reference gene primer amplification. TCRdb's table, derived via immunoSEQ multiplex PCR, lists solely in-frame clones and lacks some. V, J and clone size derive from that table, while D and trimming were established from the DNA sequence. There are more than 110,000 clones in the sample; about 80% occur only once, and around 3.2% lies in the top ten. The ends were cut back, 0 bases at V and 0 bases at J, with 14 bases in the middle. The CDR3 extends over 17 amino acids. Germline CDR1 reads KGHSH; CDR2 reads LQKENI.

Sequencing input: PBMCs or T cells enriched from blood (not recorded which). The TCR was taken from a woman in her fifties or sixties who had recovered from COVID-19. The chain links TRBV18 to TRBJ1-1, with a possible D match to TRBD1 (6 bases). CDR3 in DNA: TGTGCCAGCTCACCACCGGGGGTAACAGGGCTGAACACTGAAGCTTTCTTT. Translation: CASSPPGVTGLNTEAFF.